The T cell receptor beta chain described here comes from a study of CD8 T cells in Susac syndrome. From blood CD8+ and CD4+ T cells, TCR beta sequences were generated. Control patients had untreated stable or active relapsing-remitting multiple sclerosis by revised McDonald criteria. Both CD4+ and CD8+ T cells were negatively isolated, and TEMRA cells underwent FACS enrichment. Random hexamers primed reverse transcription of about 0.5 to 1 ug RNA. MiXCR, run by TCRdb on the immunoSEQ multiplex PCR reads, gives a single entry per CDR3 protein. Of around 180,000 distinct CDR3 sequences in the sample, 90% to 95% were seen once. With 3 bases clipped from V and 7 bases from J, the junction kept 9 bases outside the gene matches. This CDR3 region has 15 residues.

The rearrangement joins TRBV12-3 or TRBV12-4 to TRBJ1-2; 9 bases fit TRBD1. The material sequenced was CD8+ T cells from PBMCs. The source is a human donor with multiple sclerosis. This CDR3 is CASSFSGTGISGYTF. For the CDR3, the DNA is TGTGCCAGCAGTTTCTCCGGGACAGGGATAAGTGGCTACACCTTC.